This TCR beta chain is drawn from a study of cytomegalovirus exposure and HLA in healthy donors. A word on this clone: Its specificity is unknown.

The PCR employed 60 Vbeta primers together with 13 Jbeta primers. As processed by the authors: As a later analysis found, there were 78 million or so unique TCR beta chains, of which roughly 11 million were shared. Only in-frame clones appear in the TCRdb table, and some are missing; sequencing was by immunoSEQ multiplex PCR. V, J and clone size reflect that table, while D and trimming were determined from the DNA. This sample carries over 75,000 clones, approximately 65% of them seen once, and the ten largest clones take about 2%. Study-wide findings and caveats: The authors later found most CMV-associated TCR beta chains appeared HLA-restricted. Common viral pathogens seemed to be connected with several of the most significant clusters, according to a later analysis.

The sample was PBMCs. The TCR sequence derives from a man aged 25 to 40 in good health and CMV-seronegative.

This CDR3 is CASSQDGLYGYTF. CDR3 DNA sequence: TGTGCCAGCAGCCAAGATGGCTTATATGGCTACACCTTC. The genes are TRBV14 and TRBJ1-2; D gene uncertain. The germline V gene encodes CDR1 SGHDN and CDR2 FVKESK. The CDR3 is made up of 13 amino acids. Trimming pared 0 bases from V and 5 bases from J, leaving 7 bases between. The full variable domain, with the rest looked up from reference TRBV14 and TRBJ1-2, is EAGVTQFPSHSVIEKGQTVTLRCDPISGHDNLYWYRRVMGKEIKFLLHFVKESKQDESGMPNNRFLAERTGGTYSTLKVQPAELEDSGVYFCASSQDGLYGYTFGSGTRLTVV.